This T cell receptor beta chain was captured by sequencing in a study of cytotoxic CD8 clonotypes in ibrutinib-treated CLL. Germline assignment: CDR1 MDHEN and CDR2 SYDVKM. Between the trimmed V and J ends, which lost 4 bases and 1 base, there was a span of 10 bases. The CDR3 runs 14 residues. This clone appeared a few times. The method was immunoSEQ multiplex PCR; TCRdb's version includes in-frame clones alone and lacks a portion of them. The sample includes some 84,000 clones, roughly 84% of them seen just once. The clonotype was recovered from a human donor with chronic lymphocytic leukemia. This rearrangement joins TRBV28 to TRBJ1-2; D perhaps matches TRBD1 (5 bases). Material: PBMCs, obtained before ibrutinib treatment. The CDR3 sequence is CASSYGGSNYGYTF. CDR3 sequence (DNA): TGTGCCAGCAGTTACGGGGGGAGTAACTATGGCTACACCTTC.